These T cell receptor beta chains were read from a single sample in a study of blood T cell repertoires in COVID-19. Using immunoSEQ multiplex PCR, the repertoire was profiled, and TCRdb retains in-frame clones only, with some absent. The data show approximately 390,000 clones, 70% to 90% seen once. Sequences were obtained from PBMCs or T cells enriched from blood (not recorded which). All receptors derive from a woman aged 40 to 50 with acute COVID-19. Both conserved end residues are part of each CDR3. D genes are given only for firm matches.

d_gene: NA; v_gene: TRBV28; j_gene: TRBJ2-7; CDR3nt: TGTGCCAGCAGTTCGACAATCTACGAGCAGTACTTC; CDR3aa: CASSSTIYEQYF
d_gene: TRBD1; v_gene: TRBV11-2; j_gene: TRBJ1-2; CDR3nt: TGTGCCAGCAGCTTCGGACAGGGGACCATTGGGGGCTACACCTTC; CDR3aa: CASSFGQGTIGGYTF
d_gene: TRBD1; v_gene: TRBV27; j_gene: TRBJ1-2; CDR3nt: TGTGCCAGCAGTCCCCGGACAGGGAGTGGCTACACCTTC; CDR3aa: CASSPRTGSGYTF
d_gene: NA; v_gene: TRBV7-9; j_gene: TRBJ1-1; CDR3nt: TGTGCCAGCAGCTTAGCGGGGTGGGACAACCTTCACTTT; CDR3aa: CASSLAGWDNLHF
d_gene: TRBD1; v_gene: TRBV18; j_gene: TRBJ1-6; CDR3nt: TGTGCCAGCTCACCCCAGACCCCGGACAGGGTGGGTTCACCCCTCCACTTT; CDR3aa: CASSPQTPDRVGSPLHF
d_gene: TRBD1; v_gene: TRBV11-2; j_gene: TRBJ1-1; CDR3nt: TGTGCCAGCAGCACCCAGGGGGCCACTGAAGCTTTCTTT; CDR3aa: CASSTQGATEAFF
d_gene: TRBD1; v_gene: TRBV10-3; j_gene: TRBJ2-7; CDR3nt: TGTGCCATCAGTGAGTCGGCTGGGACAGGGAACTACGAGCAGTACTTC; CDR3aa: CAISESAGTGNYEQYF
d_gene: TRBD1; v_gene: TRBV2; j_gene: TRBJ1-6; CDR3nt: TGTGCCAGCAGTTATGACAGGGGAAACAATTCACCCCTCCACTTT; CDR3aa: CASSYDRGNNSPLHF
d_gene: NA; v_gene: TRBV5-1; j_gene: TRBJ1-1; CDR3nt: TGCGCCAGCAGCTTGGTTGGGGGCCCCCCTGAAGCTTTCTTT; CDR3aa: CASSLVGGPPEAFF
d_gene: TRBD1; v_gene: TRBV10-3; j_gene: TRBJ2-4; CDR3nt: TGTGCCATCAGTATAAGACAGGGGGGGGACATTCAGTACTTC; CDR3aa: CAISIRQGGDIQYF